This T cell receptor (beta chain) was identified during a study of OX40 agonist ivuxolimab in advanced cancers. Study summary: Patients enrolled in dose escalation were diagnosed with hepatocellular carcinoma, melanoma, renal cell or head and neck cancer.

Using immunoSEQ multiplex PCR, the repertoire was profiled, and TCRdb retains in-frame clones only, with some absent. This table has about 74,000 clones, roughly 90% appearing once. This clone appeared a single time. The CDR3 contains 13 residues. Trimming took 4 bases from V and 2 from J; bases not matched to a gene: 1. Germline V gene data show CDR1 as SQVTM and CDR2 as ANQGSEA. This sequence joins TRBV29-1 and TRBJ2-7; 11 bases match TRBD2. Material: CD4+ or CD8+ T cells sorted from blood, obtained in a trial of the OX40 agonist ivuxolimab. This clonotype was obtained from an adult with an advanced solid tumor such as melanoma, head and neck, liver or kidney cancer. The chain's CDR3 is CSVGLAGTYEQYF. CDR3 in DNA: TGCAGCGTTGGACTAGCGGGGACCTACGAGCAGTACTTC.